These 29 T cell receptor beta chains came from one sample sequenced in a study of cytotoxic CD8 clonotypes in ibrutinib-treated CLL. Only in-frame clones appear in the TCRdb table, and some are missing; sequencing was by immunoSEQ multiplex PCR. The table shows about 40,000 clones, with around 63% occurring only once. The sample consisted of PBMCs, taken at disease progression, from a patient treated with ibrutinib. These receptors came from a human donor with chronic lymphocytic leukemia.

The rearrangement uses TRBV30 and TRBJ1-3; 7 nucleotides align to TRBD1. The V gene end was trimmed by 4 bases and the J gene end by 2 bases; junction bases not matched to a gene: 2. This CDR3 comprises 13 residues. CDR1 is GTSNPN and CDR2 is SVGIG in the germline V gene (reference sequence). DNA for the CDR3: TGTGCCTGGACCCAGGGGGCTGGAAACACCATATATTTT. Residues: CAWTQGAGNTIYF.

The chain links TRBV6-5 to TRBJ1-3, with a weak D call TRBD1 (5 bases). V was clipped by 3 bases and J by 0 bases, with 12 bases between them. Germline lookup yields CDR1 MNHEY and CDR2 SVGAGI. This CDR3 is built from 16 residues. For the CDR3, the DNA is TGTGCCAGCAGTTATACCCTCGGGACCTCTGGAAACACCATATATTTT. Translated: CASSYTLGTSGNTIYF.

This sequence joins TRBV5-5 and TRBJ2-3; 10 bases are shared with TRBD2. The V and J ends lost 0 bases and 1 base, in that order; junction bases with no gene match: 2. The CDR3 is 16 residues long. Germline-derived CDR1 and CDR2 are SGHKS and YYEKEE (reference sequence). The CDR3 loop is CASSLGTSGGTDTQYF. The CDR3 coding sequence is TGTGCCAGCAGCTTGGGGACTAGCGGTGGCACAGATACGCAGTATTTT.

DNA for the CDR3: TGTGCCACTAAGGGCCCGACAGGGCTGAACACCGGGGAGCTGTTTTTT. Its translation: CATKGPTGLNTGELFF. The chain couples TRBV19 to TRBJ2-2; TRBD1 aligns across 7 bases. CDR3 size: 16 residues. CDR1 is LNHDA, CDR2 SQIVND, per germline (reference sequence). V trimming: 10 bases; J trimming: 1 base; junction bases outside the gene matches: 12.

The chain couples TRBV9 to TRBJ2-3; a weak D match, TRBD2 (6 bases). Trimming removed 1 base from V and 0 bases from J, with 15 bases in between. Germline loops: CDR1 SGDLS, CDR2 YYNGEE. This CDR3 region has 17 residues. The CDR3 is CASSVSVPRGSTDTQYF. In DNA, the CDR3 is TGTGCCAGCAGCGTAAGTGTTCCGCGGGGAAGCACAGATACGCAGTATTTT. Variable domain in full (rest from reference TRBV9 and TRBJ2-3): DSGVTQTPKHLITATGQRVTLRCSPRSGDLSVYWYQQSLDQGLQFLIQYYNGEERAKGNILERFSAQQFPDLHSELNLSSLELGDSALYFCASSVSVPRGSTDTQYFGPGTRLTVL.

This clone was seen a few times. This chain links TRBV5-4 with TRBJ2-7; 7 bases line up with TRBD1. The germline V gene encodes CDR1 SGHNT and CDR2 YYREEE (reference sequence). The trim removed 4 bases at V and 3 bases at J, leaving 7 bases unmatched. The CDR3 is made up of 14 amino acids. Written as DNA, the CDR3 is TGTGCCAGCAGCCCGACAGGGTCCCGCTACGAGCAGTACTTC. It specifies CASSPTGSRYEQYF. Combining the CDR3 with reference TRBV5-4 and TRBJ2-7 gives the whole variable domain ETGVTQSPTHLIKTRGQQVTLRCSSQSGHNTVSWYQQALGQGPQFIFQYYREEENGRGNFPPRFSGLQFPNYSSELNVNALELDDSALYLCASSPTGSRYEQYFGPGTRLTVT.

There are a few counts of this clone. The J gene is TRBJ2-1, the V gene TRBV28; 11 nucleotides align to TRBD2. The V gene end was trimmed by 6 bases and the J gene end by 2 bases; junction bases not matched to a gene: 9. CDR3 length: 17 amino acids. Germline-derived CDR1 and CDR2 are MDHEN and SYDVKM. Written as DNA, the CDR3 is TGTGCCAGCAGACCCGCCGCGGGACTAGCGGCCTACAATGAGCAGTTCTTC. The encoded protein is CASRPAAGLAAYNEQFF. The entire variable domain, with the rest obtained from reference TRBV28 and TRBJ2-1, is as follows: DVKVTQSSRYLVKRTGEKVFLECVQDMDHENMFWYRQDPGLGLRLIYFSYDVKMKEKGDIPEGYSVSREKKERFSLILESASTNQTSMYLCASRPAAGLAAYNEQFFGPGTRLTVL.

The chain joins TRBV28 to TRBJ2-1; 10 bases are a match to TRBD2. The CDR3 length is 15 residues. The trim removed 3 bases at V and 7 bases at J, leaving 6 bases unmatched. CDR1 is MDHEN, CDR2 SYDVKM, per germline. The CDR3 reads CASSLRLAGENEQFF. Written as DNA, the CDR3 is TGTGCCAGCAGTTTGCGTCTAGCGGGAGAGAATGAGCAGTTCTTC.

The chain couples TRBV25-1 to TRBJ2-7, with D perhaps TRBD1 (6 bases). The germline V and J ends were trimmed by 6 bases and 0 bases, with 9 bases remaining between them. Per the germline V gene, CDR1 is MGHDK and CDR2 is SYGVNS. The CDR3 has 13 residues. The chain's CDR3 is CASSRDNSYEQYF. CDR3 DNA: TGTGCCAGCAGCCGGGACAACTCCTACGAGCAGTACTTC.

This clone has only one observation. This rearrangement joins TRBV6-6 to TRBJ2-1; 9 bases are shared with TRBD1. CDR3 length equals 16 residues. J was trimmed by 6 bases and V by 2 bases; bases with no gene match: 8. CDR1 and CDR2 (germline): MNHNY, SVGAGI (reference sequence). Here the CDR3 DNA reads TGTGCCAGCAGTTACGGAGGGACAGGGATACGCAATGAGCAGTTCTTC. Protein product: CASSYGGTGIRNEQFF.

The chain is built from TRBV27 and TRBJ2-2, with D perhaps matching TRBD1 (5 bases). The germline V and J ends were trimmed by 5 bases and 0 bases, with 10 bases remaining between them. The CDR3 spans 15 residues. The V gene's germline CDR1 is MNHEY and CDR2 SMNVEV (reference sequence). Written as DNA, the CDR3 is TGTGCCAGCAGTCATGGGGCGTCGAACACCGGGGAGCTGTTTTTT. This encodes CASSHGASNTGELFF.

In its sample, this clone was seen a few times. V and J are TRBV7-2 and TRBJ1-4; 10 bases fit TRBD1. This CDR3 region has 15 residues. J gave up 7 bases and V 5 bases, and 7 bases lay outside the gene matches. Germline V gene data show CDR1 as SGHTA and CDR2 as FQGNSA. CDR3 sequence (DNA): TGTGCCAGCAGCAAGGACAGGGGGTTTACTGAAAAACTGTTTTTT. Translated: CASSKDRGFTEKLFF.

The V and J genes are TRBV1 and TRBJ2-1; the table's TRBD2 call for D was not verified on the DNA. TRBV1 is a recognized pseudogene. CDR3 length: 16 residues. CDR3 DNA: TGCACCAGCAGACCCAAAAGCGGGAGGGCCTACAATGAGCAGTTCTTC. It specifies CTSRPKSGRAYNEQFF.

The chain couples TRBV5-4 to TRBJ1-2, with D unclear. This CDR3 is 13 amino acids long. V lost 2 bases to trimming and J lost 6 bases, with 11 bases between them. In germline, CDR1 is SGHNT, CDR2 YYREEE (reference sequence). The CDR3 is CASSFNGGNGYTF. The DNA for the CDR3 is TGTGCCAGCAGCTTTAACGGTGGGAATGGCTACACCTTC.

This clone has only one observation. This sequence joins TRBV27 and TRBJ2-4; D gene unclear. Looked up from germline, CDR1 is MNHEY and CDR2 is SMNVEV (reference sequence). V was pared by 10 bases and J by 0 bases, with 10 bases between. There are 13 residues in the CDR3. The chain's CDR3 is CATAAGAKNIQYF. The DNA of the CDR3 is TGTGCCACCGCAGCAGGAGCCAAAAACATTCAGTACTTC.

The sample holds a few counts of this clone. The chain links TRBV19 to TRBJ2-1, with TRBD2 matching over 7 bases. From germline, CDR1 is LNHDA and CDR2 SQIVND (reference sequence). The CDR3 runs 12 residues. V lost 9 bases and J lost 8; bases outside the gene matches: 7. The CDR3 DNA follows: TGTGCCAGCTCGGGACTAACCTATGAGCAGTTCTTC. Translation: CASSGLTYEQFF.

The chain couples TRBV9 to TRBJ2-5; 12 bases agree with TRBD2. This CDR3 region has 17 residues. Germline V gene data show CDR1 as SGDLS and CDR2 as YYNGEE. V lost 0 bases, J lost 0 bases, and 3 bases stayed unmatched. The CDR3 spells CASSVGLAGGDQETQYF. The CDR3 DNA follows: TGTGCCAGCAGCGTAGGTCTAGCGGGAGGGGACCAAGAGACCCAGTACTTC.

This clone was observed a handful of times. The chain employs TRBV9 and TRBJ2-1; 8 nucleotides align to TRBD2. The germline gives CDR1 SGDLS, CDR2 YYNGEE. V was clipped by 3 bases and J by 9 bases; unmatched bases: 2. The CDR3 is 12 residues long. CDR3: CASSGAGGEQFF. In nucleotides, the CDR3 is TGTGCCAGCAGCGGGGCGGGAGGTGAGCAGTTCTTC.

The chain uses TRBV15 and TRBJ1-1; a possible D gene is TRBD1 (6 bases). The germline V and J ends were trimmed by 5 bases and 4 bases, with 17 bases remaining between them. Germline lookup yields CDR1 LNHNV and CDR2 YYDKDF (reference sequence). The CDR3 extends over 15 amino acids. The CDR3 loop reads CATSVSTGIGTEAFF. The CDR3 DNA reads TGTGCCACCAGCGTTAGTACAGGGATTGGCACTGAAGCTTTCTTT.

CDR3 nucleotides: TGTGCCAGCAGCCGGACAGATTACGAGCAGTACTTC. Encoded protein: CASSRTDYEQYF. This chain links TRBV7-6 with TRBJ2-7, with D possibly TRBD1 on 6 matching bases. V was trimmed by 5 bases and J by 4 bases, leaving 9 bases between them. Germline V gene lookup returns CDR1 SGHVS and CDR2 FNYEAQ. The CDR3 runs to 12 residues.

This clone was seen a few times. This chain uses TRBV25-1 with TRBJ2-3; 10 nucleotides agree with TRBD2. This CDR3 is built from 17 residues. The germline gives CDR1 MGHDK, CDR2 SYGVNS. Trimming removed 0 bases from V and 4 bases from J; junction bases left unmatched: 7. The CDR3 nucleotides read TGTGCCAGCAGTGAATATCGGCTAGCGGGAGTATCAGATACGCAGTATTTT. This gives the protein CASSEYRLAGVSDTQYF.

The chain recombines TRBV5-1 with TRBJ1-5; no clear D gene. V dropped 0 bases and J dropped 1 base, with 8 bases sitting between them. Germline loops: CDR1 SGHRS, CDR2 YFSETQ. This CDR3 region has 15 residues. The CDR3 sequence: CASSLDPASNQPQHF. The CDR3, as DNA: TGCGCCAGCAGCTTGGACCCGGCGAGCAATCAGCCCCAGCATTTT.

The V call is TRBV5-6, the J call TRBJ1-2; a weak D match, TRBD1 (5 bases). V was trimmed by 1 base and J by 3 bases, leaving 10 bases between them. Germline loops: CDR1 SGHDT, CDR2 YYEEEE. The CDR3 runs to 14 residues. The CDR3 region is CASSLLGRDYGYTF. For the CDR3, the DNA is TGTGCCAGCAGCTTGTTGGGCAGGGACTATGGCTACACCTTC. Variable domain in full (rest from reference TRBV5-6 and TRBJ1-2): DAGVTQSPTHLIKTRGQQVTLRCSPKSGHDTVSWYQQALGQGPQFIFQYYEEEERQRGNFPDRFSGHQFPNYSSELNVNALLLGDSALYLCASSLLGRDYGYTFGSGTRLTVV.

This clone was seen more than once but under ten times. The chain combines TRBV19 with TRBJ2-1; D ambiguous. CDR1 and CDR2 from the germline V gene are LNHDA and SQIVND (reference sequence). CDR3 length: 14 amino acids. V dropped 4 bases and J dropped 7 bases, with 14 bases sitting between them. The CDR3 reads CASSNTGLRNEQFF. The CDR3 nucleotides are TGTGCCAGTAGTAATACCGGGTTACGGAATGAGCAGTTCTTC. The full variable domain, its missing parts supplied by reference TRBV19 and TRBJ2-1, is DGGITQSPKYLFRKEGQNVTLSCEQNLNHDAMYWYRQDPGQGLRLIYYSQIVNDFQKGDIAEGYSVSREKKESFPLTVTSAQKNPTAFYLCASSNTGLRNEQFFGPGTRLTVL.

The chain is built from TRBV30 and TRBJ1-1; 7 bases map to TRBD1. The CDR3 covers 13 residues. V lost 4 bases and J lost 5; bases outside the gene matches: 7. The V gene's germline CDR1 is GTSNPN and CDR2 SVGIG (reference sequence). DNA for the CDR3: TGTGCCTGGACCCTGACAGGGAATACTGAAGCTTTCTTT. Translating gives CAWTLTGNTEAFF. The whole variable domain, filled in from reference TRBV30 and TRBJ1-1, reads SQTIHQWPATLVQPVGSPLSLECTVEGTSNPNLYWYRQAAGRGLQLLFYSVGIGQISSEVPQNLSASRPQDRQFILSSKKLLLSDSGFYLCAWTLTGNTEAFFGQGTRLTVV.

This clone was seen only a few times. The genes are TRBV14 and TRBJ1-2; unclear D gene. The CDR3 is 12 amino acids. Germline V lookup: CDR1 SGHDN, CDR2 FVKESK. The ends were cut back, 5 bases at V and 4 bases at J, with 8 bases in the middle. The CDR3 is CASSLGGYGYTF. In DNA form, the CDR3 reads TGTGCCAGCAGCTTAGGAGGCTATGGCTACACCTTC. Combining the CDR3 with reference TRBV14 and TRBJ1-2 gives the whole variable domain EAGVTQFPSHSVIEKGQTVTLRCDPISGHDNLYWYRRVMGKEIKFLLHFVKESKQDESGMPNNRFLAERTGGTYSTLKVQPAELEDSGVYFCASSLGGYGYTFGSGTRLTVV.

V and J are TRBV9 and TRBJ2-3, with D possibly being TRBD2 (6 bases). V was pared by 0 bases and J by 1 base, with 12 bases between. This CDR3 has 16 amino acids. Germline V CDR1 and CDR2: SGDLS, YYNGEE. The CDR3 nucleotides are TGTGCCAGCAGCGTAGACCCAGCGGGTCGCACAGATACGCAGTATTTT. Residues: CASSVDPAGRTDTQYF.

The chain is built from TRBV7-9 and TRBJ1-2; D call uncertain. The germline CDR1 and CDR2 sequences are SEHNR and FQNEAQ (reference sequence). There are 13 residues in the CDR3. V shed 5 bases and J shed 8 bases, with 15 bases lying between them. CDR3 nucleotide sequence: TGTGCCAGCAGCCCCGGCCTAATTGAAGGCTACACCTTC. Protein sequence: CASSPGLIEGYTF.

This clone has more than one count but fewer than ten. This chain joins TRBV11-2 and TRBJ2-5; tentatively, D is TRBD1 (6 bases). Trimming pared 2 bases from V and 4 bases from J, leaving 14 bases between. The CDR3 runs to 15 residues. Germline CDR1 reads SGHAT; CDR2 reads FQNNGV. CDR3 coding DNA: TGTGCCAGCAGCTTACTGAAAGGGGGTCGAGAGACCCAGTACTTC. Its translation: CASSLLKGGRETQYF.